A few counts support the clone carrying this T cell receptor beta chain. The antigen remains unidentified. The sample originates from a study of blood T cells in healthy people across ages. Points from the study as a whole: Across samples, TCR beta diversity tracked strongly with naive T cell percentage.

Together with a sample-barcoded 5' primer, a J-beta primer mix was included in a second PCR lasting about 6 to 12 cycles. A single record per CDR3 protein comes from TCRdb applying MiXCR to the 5' RACE reads. This sample carries 800,000 to 950,000 distinct CDR3 sequences, just under 30% of them seen once, and the ten largest clones take about a tenth. The CDR3 covers 13 residues. The same data also went into a second study, on T cells of mothers and their children. That work adds: The people who donated were three healthy Caucasian mothers and their six children. The yield was over 8 million TCR beta CDR3 reads from each mother and roughly 3 million from each child. The authors found no persistent microchimeric T cell clones.

The chain joins TRBV12-3 or TRBV12-4 to TRBJ2-1; D unresolved. The DNA end is a closer match to TRBJ2-7, so the J assignment may be wrong. This receptor was taken from a woman between 40 and 50 years old in good health. Sequencing used blood. CDR3 DNA sequence: TGTGCCAGCAGTGCTGTCTCCTACAATGAGCAGTACTTC. It encodes CASSAVSYNEQYF.